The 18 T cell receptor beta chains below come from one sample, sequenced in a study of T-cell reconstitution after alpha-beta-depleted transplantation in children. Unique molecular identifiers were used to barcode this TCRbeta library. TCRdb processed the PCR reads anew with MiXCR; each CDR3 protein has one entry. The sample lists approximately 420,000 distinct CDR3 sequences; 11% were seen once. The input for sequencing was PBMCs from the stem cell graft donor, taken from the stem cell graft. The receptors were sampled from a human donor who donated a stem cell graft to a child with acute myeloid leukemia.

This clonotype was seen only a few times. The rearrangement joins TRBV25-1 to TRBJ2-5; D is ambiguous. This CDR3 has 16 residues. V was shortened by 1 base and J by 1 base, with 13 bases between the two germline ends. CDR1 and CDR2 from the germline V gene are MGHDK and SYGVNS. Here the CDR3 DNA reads TGTGCCAGCAGTGAATTTTTCGGGCGCGGCCAAGAGACCCAGTACTTC. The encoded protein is CASSEFFGRGQETQYF.

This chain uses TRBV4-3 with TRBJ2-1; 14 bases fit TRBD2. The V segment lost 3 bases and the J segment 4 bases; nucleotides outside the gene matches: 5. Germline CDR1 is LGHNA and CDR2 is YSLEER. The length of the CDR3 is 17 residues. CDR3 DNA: TGCGCCAGCAGCCAGGGGACTAGCGGGAGCCCTTACAATGAGCAGTTCTTC. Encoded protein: CASSQGTSGSPYNEQFF.

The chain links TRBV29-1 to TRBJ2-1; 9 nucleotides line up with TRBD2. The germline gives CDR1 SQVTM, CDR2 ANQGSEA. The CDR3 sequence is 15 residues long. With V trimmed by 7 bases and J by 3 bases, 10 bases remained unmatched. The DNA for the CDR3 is TGCAGCGCCCCTCCGGGACTAGCCAACTACAATGAGCAGTTCTTC. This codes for CSAPPGLANYNEQFF.

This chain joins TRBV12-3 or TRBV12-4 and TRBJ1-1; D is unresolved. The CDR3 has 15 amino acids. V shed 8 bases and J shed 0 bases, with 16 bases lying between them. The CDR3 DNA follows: TGTGCCAGCGCCCAGGAGACGGGAATGAACACTGAAGCTTTCTTT. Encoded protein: CASAQETGMNTEAFF.

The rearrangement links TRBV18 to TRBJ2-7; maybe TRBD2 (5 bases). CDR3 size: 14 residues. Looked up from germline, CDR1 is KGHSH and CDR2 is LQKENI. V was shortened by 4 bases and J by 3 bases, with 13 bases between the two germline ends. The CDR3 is CASSLNDGDYEQYV. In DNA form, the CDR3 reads TGTGCCAGCTCACTGAATGACGGGGACTACGAGCAGTACGTC.

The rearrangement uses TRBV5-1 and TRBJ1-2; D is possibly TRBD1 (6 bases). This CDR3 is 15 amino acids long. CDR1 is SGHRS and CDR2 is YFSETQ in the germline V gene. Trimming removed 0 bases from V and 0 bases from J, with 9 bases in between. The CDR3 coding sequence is TGCGCCAGCAGCTTGGGGGACACCGCTAACTATGGCTACACCTTC. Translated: CASSLGDTANYGYTF.

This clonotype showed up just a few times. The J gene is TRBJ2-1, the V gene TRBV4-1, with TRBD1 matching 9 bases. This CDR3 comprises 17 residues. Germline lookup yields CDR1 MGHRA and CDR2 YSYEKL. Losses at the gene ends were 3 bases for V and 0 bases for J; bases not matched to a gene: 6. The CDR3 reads CASSQGGQGSSYNEQFF. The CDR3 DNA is TGCGCCAGCAGCCAGGGGGGACAGGGAAGCTCCTACAATGAGCAGTTCTTC.

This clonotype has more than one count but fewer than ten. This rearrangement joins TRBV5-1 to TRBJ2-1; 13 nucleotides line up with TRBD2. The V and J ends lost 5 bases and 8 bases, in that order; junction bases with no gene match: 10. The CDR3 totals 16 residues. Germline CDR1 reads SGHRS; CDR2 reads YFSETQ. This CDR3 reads CASRPTGTSGIHEQFF. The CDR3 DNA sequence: TGCGCCAGCAGGCCCACCGGGACTAGCGGGATCCATGAGCAGTTCTTC. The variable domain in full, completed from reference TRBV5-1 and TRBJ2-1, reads KAGVTQTPRYLIKTRGQQVTLSCSPISGHRSVSWYQQTPGQGLQFLFEYFSETQRNKGNFPGRFSGRQFSNSRSEMNVSTLELGDSALYLCASRPTGTSGIHEQFFGPGTRLTVL.

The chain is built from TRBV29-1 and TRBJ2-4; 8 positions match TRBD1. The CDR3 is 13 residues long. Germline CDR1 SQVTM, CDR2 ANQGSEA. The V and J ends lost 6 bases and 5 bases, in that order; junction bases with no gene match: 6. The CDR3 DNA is TGCAGCGTAGCTCAGGGGGCGCAAAACATTCAGTACTTC. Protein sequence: CSVAQGAQNIQYF.

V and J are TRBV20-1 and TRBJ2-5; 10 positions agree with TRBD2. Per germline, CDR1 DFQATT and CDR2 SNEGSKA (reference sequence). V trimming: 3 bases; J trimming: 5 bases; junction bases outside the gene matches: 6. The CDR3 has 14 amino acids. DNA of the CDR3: TGCAGTGCTAGCTTAGCGGGGGGCAGGGAGACCCAGTACTTC. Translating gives CSASLAGGRETQYF.

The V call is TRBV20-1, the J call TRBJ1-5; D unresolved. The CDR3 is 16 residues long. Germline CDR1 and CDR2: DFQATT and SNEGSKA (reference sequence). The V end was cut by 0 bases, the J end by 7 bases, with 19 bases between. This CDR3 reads CSARDVARGTRQPQHF. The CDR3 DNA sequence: TGCAGTGCTAGAGATGTGGCGCGTGGTACCAGGCAGCCCCAGCATTTT.

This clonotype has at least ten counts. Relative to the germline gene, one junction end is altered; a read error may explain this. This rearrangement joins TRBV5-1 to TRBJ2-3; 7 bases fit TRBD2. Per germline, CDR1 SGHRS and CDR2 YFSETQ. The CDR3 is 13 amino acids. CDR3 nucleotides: TGTGCCAGTAGGCGGGGGAGCACAGATACGCAGTATTTT. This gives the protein CASRRGSTDTQYF.

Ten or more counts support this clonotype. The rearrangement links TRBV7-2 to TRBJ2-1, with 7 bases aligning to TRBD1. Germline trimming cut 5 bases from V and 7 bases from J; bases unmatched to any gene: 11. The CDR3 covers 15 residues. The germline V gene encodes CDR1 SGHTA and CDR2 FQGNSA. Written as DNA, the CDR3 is TGTGCCAGCAGCGACGCCCGACAGGGTTTAAATGAGCAGTTCTTC. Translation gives CASSDARQGLNEQFF.

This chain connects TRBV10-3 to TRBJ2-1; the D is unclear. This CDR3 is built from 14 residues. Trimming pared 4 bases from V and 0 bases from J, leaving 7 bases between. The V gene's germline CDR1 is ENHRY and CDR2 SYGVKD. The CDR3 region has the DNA TGTGCCATCAGTGTGTCAGGCTCCTACAATGAGCAGTTCTTC. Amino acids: CAISVSGSYNEQFF.

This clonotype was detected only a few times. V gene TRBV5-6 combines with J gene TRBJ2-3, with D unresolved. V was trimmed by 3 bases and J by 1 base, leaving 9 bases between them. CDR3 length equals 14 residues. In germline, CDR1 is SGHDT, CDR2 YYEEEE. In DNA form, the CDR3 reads TGTGCCAGCAGCTCCAAGCTTGGCACAGATACGCAGTATTTT. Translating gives CASSSKLGTDTQYF.

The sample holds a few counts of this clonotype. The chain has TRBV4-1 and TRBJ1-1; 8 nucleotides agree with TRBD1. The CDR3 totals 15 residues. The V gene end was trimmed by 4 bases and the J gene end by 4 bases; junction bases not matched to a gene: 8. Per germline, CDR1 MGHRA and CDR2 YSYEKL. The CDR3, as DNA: TGCGCCAGCAGCCCAAGATCCCAGGGGGCCACTGAAGCTTTCTTT. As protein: CASSPRSQGATEAFF.

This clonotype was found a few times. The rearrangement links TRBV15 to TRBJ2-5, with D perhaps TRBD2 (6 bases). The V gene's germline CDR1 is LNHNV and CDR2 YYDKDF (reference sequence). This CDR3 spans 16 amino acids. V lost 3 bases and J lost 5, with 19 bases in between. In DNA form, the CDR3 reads TGTGCCACCAGCAGGAATCCGATAGGTGGAGGGGAGACCCAGTACTTC. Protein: CATSRNPIGGGETQYF.

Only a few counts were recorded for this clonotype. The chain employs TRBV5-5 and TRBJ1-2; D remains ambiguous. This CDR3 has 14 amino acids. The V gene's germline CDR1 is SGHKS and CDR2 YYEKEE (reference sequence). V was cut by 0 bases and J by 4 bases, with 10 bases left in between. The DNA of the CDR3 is TGTGCCAGCAGCTTGGATCAAGGCCTCTATGGCTACACCTTC. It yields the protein CASSLDQGLYGYTF.